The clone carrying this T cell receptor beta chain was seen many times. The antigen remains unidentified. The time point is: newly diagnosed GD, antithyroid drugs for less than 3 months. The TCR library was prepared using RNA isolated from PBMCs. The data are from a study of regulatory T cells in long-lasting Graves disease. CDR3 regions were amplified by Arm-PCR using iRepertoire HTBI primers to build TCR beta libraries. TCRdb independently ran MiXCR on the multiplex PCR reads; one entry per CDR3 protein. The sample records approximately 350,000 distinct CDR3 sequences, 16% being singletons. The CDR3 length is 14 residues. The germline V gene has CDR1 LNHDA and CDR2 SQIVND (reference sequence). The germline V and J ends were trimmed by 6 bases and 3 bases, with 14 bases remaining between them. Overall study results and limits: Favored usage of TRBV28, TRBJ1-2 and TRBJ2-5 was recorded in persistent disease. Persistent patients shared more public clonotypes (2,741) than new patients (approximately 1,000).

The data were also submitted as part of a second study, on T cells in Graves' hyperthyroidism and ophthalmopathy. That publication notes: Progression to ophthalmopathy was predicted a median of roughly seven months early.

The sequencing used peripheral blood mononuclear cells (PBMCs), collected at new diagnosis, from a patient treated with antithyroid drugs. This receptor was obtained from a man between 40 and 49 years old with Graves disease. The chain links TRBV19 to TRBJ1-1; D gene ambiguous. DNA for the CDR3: TGTGCCAGTAGAACAGTCCCTGGGGACACTGAAGCTTTCTTT. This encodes CASRTVPGDTEAFF.